The sequence of this TCR beta chain was determined in a study of blood T cells in healthy people across ages. A J-beta primer mix and a sample-barcoded 5' primer were used in a second PCR of roughly 6 to 12 cycles. TCRdb passed the 5' RACE reads through MiXCR, listing each CDR3 protein once. The table has approximately 790,000 distinct CDR3 sequences, under 80% seen once. V lost 0 bases to trimming and J lost 2 bases, with 6 bases between them. The CDR3 covers 14 residues. CDR1 is LGHNA and CDR2 is YSLEER in the germline V gene. This chain links TRBV4-3 with TRBJ2-3; D not certain. The sequenced sample was blood. This TCR came from a man aged 25-40 years in good health. CDR3 protein: CASSQDGITDTQYF. DNA of the CDR3: TGCGCCAGCAGCCAAGATGGAATCACAGATACGCAGTATTTT.